The sequence of this TCR beta chain was determined in a study of CD8 T cells in Susac syndrome. Study-wide results and caveats: The study admitted that it had a relatively small number of individuals in its TCR sequencing and HLA analysis.

On this clonotype itself: Its specificity is unknown.

Trimming took 0 bases from V and 5 from J, leaving 15 bases between them. CDR1 and CDR2 (germline): SGDLS, YYNGEE. The CDR3 sequence is 16 residues long. CD8+ and CD4+ blood T cells underwent TCR beta sequencing. The patients who served as multiple sclerosis controls were treatment-naive and had stable or active relapsing-remitting disease that fulfilled the revised McDonald criteria. The RNA, about 0.5 to 1 ug, was put through reverse transcription using random hexamers. The authors amplified TCR beta CDR3 across 54 Vbeta and 13 Jbeta using immunoSEQ multiplex PCR. TCRdb re-analysed the immunoSEQ multiplex PCR reads in MiXCR, keeping a single row per CDR3 protein. In the table there are about 210,000 distinct CDR3 sequences, 95% of which are singletons.

The chain links TRBV9 to TRBJ2-1; D might be TRBD1 or TRBD2, each matching 5 bases. The clonotype was recovered from a human donor with multiple sclerosis. The sample was CD4+ T cells from PBMCs. CDR3 in amino acids: CASSVVAGPGNNEQFF. In DNA form, the CDR3 reads TGTGCCAGCAGCGTAGTTGCAGGGCCGGGAAACAATGAGCAGTTCTTC.